This entry concerns a single TCR beta chain. This sample is drawn from a study of T cell changes during pregnancy in multiple sclerosis. Sequenced by immunoSEQ multiplex PCR; TCRdb stores in-frame clones only, minus some. The profile shows about 52,000 clones, roughly 92% of them singletons. In germline, CDR1 is LGHNA, CDR2 YNFKEQ. The CDR3 runs to 16 residues. Losses at the gene ends were 0 bases for V and 3 bases for J; bases not matched to a gene: 5. The sequence derives from a female donor with multiple sclerosis, enrolled in a pregnancy study. The chain recombines TRBV4-2 with TRBJ2-5; 9 bases line up with TRBD2. The sequencing here drew on CD4+ T cells from peripheral blood mononuclear cells, taken in the third trimester of pregnancy. The CDR3 DNA follows: TGTGCCAGCAGCCAAGATGAAGCGGGGGGCAAAGAGACCCAGTACTTC. It codes for CASSQDEAGGKETQYF.